The entry below describes one T cell receptor (beta chain). Its specificity is unknown. This CDR3 contains 15 residues. With 6 bases removed from V and 5 bases from J, the gap between germline ends came to 19 bases. The treatment denotes: approximately nine-day PBMC culture with coronavirus spike peptide pools or control peptides (ViraFEST assay). These data originate in a study of vaccination and CD4 T cells after COVID-19. Scientists ran DNA taken from cultured CD4+ T cells through the Oncomine TCR Beta short-read assay for sequencing. TCRdb re-called the PCR reads with MiXCR, one entry per CDR3 protein. The table shows around 16,000 distinct CDR3 sequences, with roughly 63% occurring only once.

Sequencing used CD4+ T cells from blood, cultured in vitro. The rearrangement joins TRBV12-3 or TRBV12-4 to TRBJ1-1, with D possibly being TRBD1 (5 bases). The clonotype was recovered from a human donor who had recovered from COVID-19. The DNA for the CDR3 is TGTGCCAGCAGCCCCGGGACCCCCCGTTGGACTGAAGCTTTCTTT. Protein product: CASSPGTPRWTEAFF.